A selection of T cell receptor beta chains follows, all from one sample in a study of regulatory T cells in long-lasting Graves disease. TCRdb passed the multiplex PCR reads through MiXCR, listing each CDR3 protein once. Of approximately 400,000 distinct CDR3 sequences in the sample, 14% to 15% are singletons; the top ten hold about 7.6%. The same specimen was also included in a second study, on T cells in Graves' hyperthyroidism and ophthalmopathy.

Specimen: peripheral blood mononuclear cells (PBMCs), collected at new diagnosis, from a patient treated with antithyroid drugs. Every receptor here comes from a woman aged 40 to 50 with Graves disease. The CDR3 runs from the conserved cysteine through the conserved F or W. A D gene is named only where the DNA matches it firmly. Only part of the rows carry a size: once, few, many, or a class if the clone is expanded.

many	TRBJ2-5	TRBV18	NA	TGTGCCAGCTCACCTCGGGAGGGGGCCAATCCTCCCGAGACCCAGTACTTC	CASSPREGANPPETQYF
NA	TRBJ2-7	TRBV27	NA	TGTGCCAGCAGTCCGGCCCCTATTGCGGGGAGCTCCTACGAGCAGTACTTC	CASSPAPIAGSSYEQYF
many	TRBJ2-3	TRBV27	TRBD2	TGTGCCAGCAGTCCGCTAGCGGGAGTGTCTGATACGCAGTATTTT	CASSPLAGVSDTQYF
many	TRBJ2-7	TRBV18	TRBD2	TGTGCCAGCTCACCACTCGCGGGAGTAGGGGCTACGGAGCAGTACTTC	CASSPLAGVGATEQYF
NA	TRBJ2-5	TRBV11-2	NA	TGTGCCAGCAGCTTTTTAGACACAATCCAAGAGACCCAGTACTTC	CASSFLDTIQETQYF
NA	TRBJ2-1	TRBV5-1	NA	TGCGCCAGCACTTGGGGGCAGAATGAGCAGTTCTTC	CASTWGQNEQFF
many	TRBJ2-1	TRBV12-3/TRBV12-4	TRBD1	TGTGCCAGCAGCCTTGGGGACAGATACAATGAGCAGTTCTTC	CASSLGDRYNEQFF
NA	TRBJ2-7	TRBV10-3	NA	TGTGCCATCAGTGGGAGGACCGGGCTGAGCTACGAGCAGTACTTC	CAISGRTGLSYEQYF
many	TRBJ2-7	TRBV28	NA	TGTGCCAGCTCAAGTACAGGGGAGCAGTACTTC	CASSSTGEQYF
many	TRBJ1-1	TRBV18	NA	TGTGCCAGCTCACCAGTAGGGCAGGCAGCGAACACTGAAGCTTTCTTT	CASSPVGQAANTEAFF
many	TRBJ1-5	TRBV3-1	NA	TGTGCCAGCAGCCTTACGAGCGGAAATCAGCCCCAGCATTTT	CASSLTSGNQPQHF
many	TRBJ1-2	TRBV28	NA	TGTGCCAGCAGTTCCGAGACTGGAGGCTACACCTTC	CASSSETGGYTF
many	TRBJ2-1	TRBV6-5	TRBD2	TGTGCCAGCAGTTACTCCAGCGGGGCCTACAATGAGCAGTTCTTC	CASSYSSGAYNEQFF
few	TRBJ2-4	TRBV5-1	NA	TGCGCCAGCAGCTTGACCCCCCACAGGCCGAGGGACATTCAGTACTTC	CASSLTPHRPRDIQYF
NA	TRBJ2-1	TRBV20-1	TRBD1	TGCAGTGCTAGAGAGCGCACAGGGGACAATGAGCAGTTCTTC	CSARERTGDNEQFF
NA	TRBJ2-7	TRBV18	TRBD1	TGTGCCAGCTCACCGACAGGGTCTTCCGAGCAGTACTTC	CASSPTGSSEQYF
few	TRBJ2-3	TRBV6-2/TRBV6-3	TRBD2	TGTGCCAGCAGTTTCCTGACTAGCGGGAGGGCAGATACGCAGTATTTT	CASSFLTSGRADTQYF
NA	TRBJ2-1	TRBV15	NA	TGTGCCACCAGCACGGTGGCCCGGGACCCCCATGAGCAGTTCTTC	CATSTVARDPHEQFF
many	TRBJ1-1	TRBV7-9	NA	TGTGCCAGCACCATCCTGGGGGCGATTGAAGCTTTCTTT	CASTILGAIEAFF
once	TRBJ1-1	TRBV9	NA	TGTGCCAGCAGCATATCGCCGGGGGGCGGGGGCACTGAAGCTTTCTTT	CASSISPGGGGTEAFF
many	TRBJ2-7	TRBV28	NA	TGTGCCAGCAGTTTCGGCCCTCTCACCTACGAGCAGTACTTC	CASSFGPLTYEQYF
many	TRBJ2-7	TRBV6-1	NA	TGTGCCAGCAGTCCGACCGGGGCGTCCTACGAGCAGTACTTC	CASSPTGASYEQYF
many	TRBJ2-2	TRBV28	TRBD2	TGTGCCAGCAGTTTGGTACTAGCGGGATCGGGCCGGGACGGGGAGCTGTTTTTT	CASSLVLAGSGRDGELFF
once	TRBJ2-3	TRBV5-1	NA	TGCGCCAGCAGCTTGGGGCTTTCACGGGGCACAGATACGCAGTATTTT	CASSLGLSRGTDTQYF
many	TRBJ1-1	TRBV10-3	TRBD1	TGTGCCATCAGTGAACAGGGGGCGCTCACTGAAGCTTTCTTT	CAISEQGALTEAFF
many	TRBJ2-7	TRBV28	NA	TGTGCCAGCAGTTTAACCGTACCGGCGTACGAGCAGTACTTC	CASSLTVPAYEQYF